The clone carrying this T cell receptor (beta chain) was counted between two and nine times. Its antigen remains unidentified. Subjects with ophthalmopathy showed a Clinical Activity Score no lower than 3, a NOSPECS grade no lower than 4, and a duration shorter than 3 months. Researchers took RNA transcripts and amplified the TCR beta CDR3 regions from them. When the TCR CDR3 underwent first-round RT-PCR, the HTBI primer set was used. TCRdb used MiXCR to reprocess the multiplex PCR reads, holding one entry per CDR3 protein. Among about 600,000 distinct CDR3 sequences listed, approximately 15% were seen once. This entry comes from a study of T cells in Graves' hyperthyroidism and ophthalmopathy. CDR3 length equals 14 residues. Germline V CDR1 and CDR2: LGHNT, FRNRAP. V was clipped by 7 bases and J by 2 bases; unmatched bases: 8. General study findings and limits: Most thyroid clonotypes expanded above 0.001 were also detected in blood.

This TCR came from a woman in her thirties or forties with Graves' ophthalmopathy. Sequenced sample: blood. The chain joins TRBV12-5 to TRBJ2-7; 7 bases line up with TRBD2. The CDR3 DNA sequence: TGTGCTAGTGCCATGGGGGGGAGCACCTACGAGCAGTACTTC. This codes for CASAMGGSTYEQYF.